The 24 T cell receptor beta chains presented below share a single source sample, sequenced in a study of T-cell memory formation after mild COVID-19. TCRdb independently ran MiXCR on the 5' RACE reads; one entry per CDR3 protein. The top ten hold 39% of the sample, which has roughly 86,000 distinct CDR3 sequences, roughly 16% seen once. Sample: PBMCs or a T cell subset sorted from them (not recorded which). Source of these receptors: a man aged 18-30 years who had mild COVID-19 (a few samples of this study predate the infection). Cell type and time point are not known.

There are a few counts of this clonotype. The V gene is TRBV7-8, the J gene TRBJ1-1; D is uncertain. The CDR3 covers 14 residues. The germline V gene encodes CDR1 SGHVS and CDR2 FQNEAQ. V was cut by 6 bases and J by 1 base, with 12 bases left in between. The CDR3 region is CASSPYRQNTEAFF. The CDR3 DNA reads as TGTGCCAGCAGTCCCTACCGACAGAACACTGAAGCTTTCTTT.

This clonotype was observed a few times. This rearrangement joins TRBV12-3 or TRBV12-4 to TRBJ1-1, with unresolved D. V dropped 3 bases and J dropped 11 bases, with 13 bases sitting between them. CDR3 length equals 12 residues. CDR3 sequence (DNA): TGTGCCAGCAGTTTCATTGGGGTGGAGGCTTTCTTT. Protein sequence: CASSFIGVEAFF.

This clonotype was found a few times. The gene calls are TRBV6-2 or TRBV6-3 and TRBJ2-5; TRBD1 aligns across 8 bases. J was trimmed by 2 bases and V by 5 bases; bases with no gene match: 4. CDR3 length equals 14 residues. CDR1 is MNHEY and CDR2 is SVGEGT in the germline V gene. CDR3 nucleotides: TGTGCCAGCAGTCTGAACAGGGGGCAAGAGACCCAGTACTTC. Its protein product is CASSLNRGQETQYF.

Many counts were recorded for this clonotype. The chain joins TRBV4-3 to TRBJ2-7; 7 bases fit TRBD1. The V gene's germline CDR1 is LGHNA and CDR2 YSLEER. The CDR3 has 15 residues. Trimming cost V 0 bases and J 0 bases; bases outside gene matches: 2. The CDR3: CASSQEGTVSYEQYF. The CDR3 nucleotides read TGCGCCAGCAGCCAAGAAGGGACAGTCTCCTACGAGCAGTACTTC.

Only a few counts were recorded for this clonotype. The V and J genes are TRBV4-3 and TRBJ1-1; 9 nucleotides match TRBD1. The CDR3 is 14 amino acids. Germline trimming cut 3 bases from V and 4 bases from J; bases unmatched to any gene: 3. Per the germline V gene, CDR1 is LGHNA and CDR2 is YSLEER. The CDR3 loop is CASSHTTGGTEAFF. In DNA form, the CDR3 reads TGCGCCAGCAGCCACACGACAGGGGGCACTGAAGCTTTCTTT.

This clonotype was picked up many times. CDR3 sequence reads: CASSYSGGESYNEQFF. CDR3 coding DNA: TGTGCCAGCAGTTACTCAGGGGGAGAGTCCTACAATGAGCAGTTCTTC. This chain links TRBV6-5 with TRBJ2-1; a possible D gene is TRBD1 (6 bases). The CDR3 sequence is 16 residues long. The germline V and J ends were trimmed by 0 bases and 1 base, with 10 bases remaining between them. CDR1 is MNHEY, CDR2 SVGAGI, per germline.

This clonotype was counted between two and nine times. The genes are TRBV10-3 and TRBJ2-7, with D perhaps being TRBD1 or TRBD2 (5 bases each). Germline CDR1 is ENHRY and CDR2 is SYGVKD. Trimming removed 10 bases at V and 5 bases at J, with 21 bases between. The CDR3 totals 14 residues. The CDR3 nucleotides read TGTGCCACCCGAGGCGGGCAGGGTCCCGACGAGCAGTACTTC. Residues: CATRGGQGPDEQYF.

This clonotype occurred many times. The chain recombines TRBV12-3 or TRBV12-4 with TRBJ1-2; possibly TRBD1 for D (5 bases). This CDR3 has 13 amino acids. V was clipped by 5 bases and J by 5 bases, with 12 bases between them. The CDR3, as DNA: TGTGCCAGCAGTCCAACTCCAGGGTATGGCTACACCTTC. This gives the protein CASSPTPGYGYTF.

The CDR3 DNA reads TGTGCCAGCGTAACCCAGGGGCACTACGAGCAGTACGTC. Its protein is CASVTQGHYEQYV. The V and J genes are TRBV12-3 or TRBV12-4 and TRBJ2-7; D possibly corresponds to TRBD1 (6 bases). The CDR3 is 13 amino acids. Trimming pared 8 bases from V and 3 bases from J, leaving 14 bases between.

The chain has TRBV12-3 or TRBV12-4 and TRBJ2-1, with TRBD1 matching 9 bases. V gave up 6 bases and J gave up 6 bases; unmatched junction bases: 3. The CDR3 runs 13 residues. The CDR3 reads CASRDRGVNEQFF. CDR3 bases: TGTGCCAGCAGGGACAGGGGCGTCAATGAGCAGTTCTTC.

This clonotype has just a few counts. The chain is built from TRBV27 and TRBJ2-1, with D perhaps matching TRBD2 (5 bases). Germline lookup yields CDR1 MNHEY and CDR2 SMNVEV (reference sequence). The CDR3 spans 12 residues. V lost 3 bases to trimming and J lost 10 bases, with 10 bases between them. CDR3: CASSFIGSEQFF. CDR3 bases: TGTGCCAGCAGTTTTATAGGGAGCGAGCAGTTCTTC.

The chain couples TRBV4-1 to TRBJ2-2; no firm D call. CDR1 is MGHRA, CDR2 YSYEKL, per germline. Trimming cost V 5 bases and J 4 bases, with 8 bases left between them. The CDR3 is 13 residues long. Here the CDR3 reads CASSLGFTGELFF. CDR3 nucleotide sequence: TGCGCCAGCAGCTTAGGGTTCACCGGGGAGCTGTTTTTT.

The table lists this clonotype with a few counts. This chain joins TRBV6-1 and TRBJ2-3, with 9 bases identical to TRBD2. The V gene's germline CDR1 is MNHNS and CDR2 SASEGT. Germline trimming cut 10 bases from V and 2 bases from J; bases unmatched to any gene: 16. The CDR3 runs to 17 residues. The CDR3 here is CATLVGGGASFTDTQYF. The CDR3 bases are TGTGCCACCCTCGTAGGCGGGGGGGCCTCATTCACAGATACGCAGTATTTT.

This clonotype turned up a few times. The chain links TRBV28 to TRBJ1-4; D possibly corresponds to TRBD1 (6 bases). Germline CDR1 and CDR2: MDHEN and SYDVKM. V was pared by 3 bases and J by 3 bases, with 14 bases between. The CDR3 totals 16 residues. DNA for the CDR3: TGTGCCAGCAGTTTCATTAGGGGGGCGGCTAATGAAAAACTGTTTTTT. This sequence encodes CASSFIRGAANEKLFF.

The chain recombines TRBV18 with TRBJ2-7; no reliable D call. Trimming removed 3 bases from V and 5 bases from J, with 11 bases in between. This CDR3 has 13 residues. CDR1 is KGHSH, CDR2 LQKENI, per germline. CDR3 coding DNA: TGTGCCAGCTCACCGAACAGAATGGACGAGCAGTACTTC. It specifies CASSPNRMDEQYF.

V gene TRBV7-2 combines with J gene TRBJ2-5, with 16 bases aligning to TRBD2. With 0 bases clipped from V and 2 bases from J, the junction kept 3 bases outside the gene matches. The CDR3 has 18 residues. Germline lookup yields CDR1 SGHTA and CDR2 FQGNSA. The CDR3 loop is CASSLAPGLAGGQETQYF. Here the CDR3 DNA reads TGTGCCAGCAGCTTAGCCCCGGGACTAGCGGGGGGGCAAGAGACCCAGTACTTC.

The chain carries TRBV7-9 and TRBJ2-3; no definite D call. The CDR3 consists of 14 residues. Germline V gene sequence: CDR1 SEHNR, CDR2 FQNEAQ (reference sequence). Trimming took 2 bases from V and 1 from J, leaving 7 bases between them. For the CDR3, the DNA is TGTGCCAGCAGCTTAAGTGAAGGCACAGATACGCAGTATTTT. This gives the protein CASSLSEGTDTQYF.

This clonotype has more than one count but fewer than ten. A junction end diverges from the germline sequence, so it may reflect a read error. V is TRBV7-9 and J is TRBJ1-1; the D is unclear. Germline-derived CDR1 and CDR2 are SEHNR and FQNEAQ (reference sequence). The length of the CDR3 is 11 residues. The CDR3 reads CASRTGSQVRF. CDR3 bases: TGTGCCAGCCGGACGGGCTCTCAAGTCCGGTTT. Complete variable domain (other parts from reference TRBV7-9 and TRBJ1-1): DTGVSQNPRHKITKRGQNVTFRCDPISEHNRLYWYRQTLGQGPEFLTYFQNEAQLEKSRLLSDRFSAERPKGSFSTLEIQRTEQGDSAMYLCASRTGSQVRFGQGTRLTVV.

The table lists this clonotype with a few counts. CDR3 coding DNA: TGTGCCTCCCAAGGAGGGGGCTCCTACGAGCAGTACTTC. Translated: CASQGGGSYEQYF. This chain joins TRBV30 and TRBJ2-7; D assignment may be TRBD1 or TRBD2 (6 bases each). CDR3 size: 13 residues. Trimming left V 7 bases short and J 0 bases short, with 13 bases between. Germline V CDR1 and CDR2: GTSNPN, SVGIG (reference sequence). The full variable domain, rest sourced from reference TRBV30 and TRBJ2-7, is SQTIHQWPATLVQPVGSPLSLECTVEGTSNPNLYWYRQAAGRGLQLLFYSVGIGQISSEVPQNLSASRPQDRQFILSSKKLLLSDSGFYLCASQGGGSYEQYFGPGTRLTVT.

At least ten counts were recorded for this clonotype. The rearrangement uses TRBV4-3 and TRBJ2-7; 8 bases map to TRBD1. Unmatched junction bases numbered 6, after V lost 3 bases and J lost 2 bases. The CDR3 covers 15 residues. Germline values: CDR1 LGHNA, CDR2 YSLEER. The CDR3 loop reads CASSHYQGAAYEQYF. CDR3 coding DNA: TGCGCCAGCAGCCACTACCAGGGGGCCGCCTACGAGCAGTACTTC.

V usage is TRBV5-4 and J usage is TRBJ1-2; D unclear. The germline V gene encodes CDR1 SGHNT and CDR2 YYREEE (reference sequence). V lost 0 bases to trimming and J lost 6 bases, with 6 bases between them. The CDR3 contains 12 residues. Written as DNA, the CDR3 is TGTGCCAGCAGCTTGGACGTGAATGGCTACACCTTC. It yields the protein CASSLDVNGYTF.

The chain joins TRBV4-3 to TRBJ2-3; D is ambiguous. Germline V lookup: CDR1 LGHNA, CDR2 YSLEER. The CDR3 is made up of 17 amino acids. With 1 base removed from V and 0 bases from J, the gap between germline ends came to 14 bases. The CDR3 here is CASSQGKSSPSTDTQYF. CDR3 in DNA: TGCGCCAGCAGCCAAGGAAAGTCTAGTCCCAGCACAGATACGCAGTATTTT.

This clonotype was seen more than once but under ten times. This chain uses TRBV27 with TRBJ1-5; D perhaps matches TRBD1 (5 bases). The CDR3 length is 17 residues. Germline V CDR1 and CDR2: MNHEY, SMNVEV (reference sequence). Trimming pared 5 bases from V and 0 bases from J, leaving 17 bases between. The CDR3 bases are TGTGCCAGCAGTCAAAGCAGGGACCCTCCTAGCAATCAGCCCCAGCATTTT. Translating it yields CASSQSRDPPSNQPQHF.

The gene calls are TRBV10-3 and TRBJ1-1; the D is unclear. V was cut by 6 bases and J by 4 bases, with 15 bases left in between. From germline, CDR1 is ENHRY and CDR2 SYGVKD. The CDR3 length is 14 residues. The CDR3 region has the DNA TGTGCCATCAGCAGCAAGGGTGGCGGCACTGAAGCTTTCTTT. Translated: CAISSKGGGTEAFF.